This TCR beta chain was retrieved from a study of blood T cell repertoires in COVID-19 (dated by TCRdb to 2020 to 2022). In terms of the full investigation: Samples covering the acute and convalescent phases of COVID-19 were provided by collaborators in the United States, Italy and Spain. The prospective study material was composed of cDNA or gDNA derived from T cells, B-cell-depleted T cells, or PBMCs. Subjects who had been exposed to COVID-19, were actively infected with it, or had recovered from it provided the deeply sampled blood TCRbeta repertoires that made up the dataset. The repertoires were made available in a free public database intended to serve as a resource for research on the immune response to SARS-CoV-2. The samples were drawn from the first 160 participants of the ongoing ImmuneRACE study and from more than 1,000 subjects provided by 6 global collaborators. Nearly every sample came with metadata listing a de-identified subject ID, COVID-19 status, age in years and sex. Where available, HLA class I and class II types were obtained from metadata supplied by the sample provider rather than from assay-based typing.

As to this clone: Its specific antigen is unknown. Base qualities were left out, and no much larger clone turns up one base away.

TCRbeta CDR3 regions were amplified from genomic DNA using the immunoSEQ Assay, a bias-controlled multiplex PCR. The published analysis was carried out like this. The number of nucleated cells in each sample was estimated by amplification of reference gene primers within the assay. To quantify the absolute abundance of each unique TCRbeta CDR3 rearrangement, sequence reads were collapsed and filtered. For each sample, productive Simpson clonality was calculated as the square root of Simpson's diversity index across productive rearrangements. As stored in TCRdb, this immuneACCESS dataset retains in-frame rearrangements with V and J assigned. A fraction of the clones does not appear; measured against another copy, unresolved V genes explain less than half of the discrepancy, and the remainder lacks a known reason. The V and J calls and the clone size are those of that table, but D and trimming were determined from the DNA. This sample has 300,000 to 350,000 clones in its table, and roughly 90% of those were observed once. The top ten clonotypes cover about 7% of the sample.

At one collaborating source in Seattle, patients were enrolled during active infection and were followed longitudinally through the course of disease. Each collaborating institution followed its own protocols to collect whole blood in K2EDTA tubes. For TCRbeta analysis, collaborator samples were shipped as frozen whole blood, as isolated PBMCs, or as DNA extracted from either sample type. Study-level results and caveats: The amount of clinical and demographic metadata varied by source and participant and was provided uncurated.

The source of this sequence is a woman in her seventies with COVID-19, enrolled during active disease. The sequencing input was peripheral blood.

The nucleotide sequence is given as TGTGCCAGAAGCCCGACAGGGAAGGTTCAGCCCCAGCATTTT. Its translation reads: CARSPTGKVQPQHF. The chain employs TRBV5-3 and TRBJ1-5; 7 bases in the middle match TRBD1. TRBV5-3 is an ORF, with its function uncertain. From the cysteine up to the phenylalanine, the CDR3 has a length of 14 residues. CDR3 DNA is the only sequence kept; it has 42 bases, read in frame from the first base. For this chain, trimming is 4 bases at the V end and 6 bases at the J end, and the number of junction bases without a gene match is 7.